This T cell receptor (beta chain) came from a study of early T cells in non-severe SARS-CoV-2 infection. Looking at the study overall: The authors sequenced bulk RNA from unsorted whole blood, leaving chains unpaired.

This clonotype has ten or more counts. As yet, its antigen is unknown. The J segment lost 10 bases and the V segment lost 0 bases, leaving 8 bases of the junction unmatched. Germline-derived CDR1 and CDR2 are SQVTM and ANQGSEA. This CDR3 contains 14 residues. Each single cDNA molecule received a unique molecular identifier. TCRdb reprocessed the 5' RACE reads via MiXCR and lists one record per CDR3 protein. The data contain just over 70,000 distinct CDR3 sequences, under 15% of them singletons. Study-wide results and caveats: Private and CD4 specificities were missed by VDJdb matching, skewed to anti-spike CD8.

The specimen was whole blood. The J gene is TRBJ1-1, the V gene TRBV29-1; the match to TRBD1 covers 10 bases. This sequence was found in an adult who was a healthcare worker with PCR-confirmed SARS-CoV-2 infection or an uninfected control (not recorded which). The CDR3 region is CSVEDRDRGGAAFF. CDR3 bases: TGCAGCGTTGAAGATCGGGACAGGGGAGGGGCAGCTTTCTTT.